The present entry profiles one TCR beta chain with its context. Those patients picked for sequencing had displayed CD8+CD57+ cell expansion on flow cytometry. The CDR3 contains 14 residues. V was trimmed by 1 base and J by 2 bases, leaving 9 bases between them. Germline assignment: CDR1 SGHTA and CDR2 FQGNSA. This sample is part of a study of CD8+CD57+ T cells in acquired aplastic anemia. Investigators profiled TCR beta VDJ and CDR3 from genomic DNA template. Each CDR3 protein is one row after TCRdb ran MiXCR on the reads. The sample lists over 150,000 distinct CDR3 sequences, less than 50% occurring once.

The chain carries TRBV7-2 and TRBJ2-7; a weak D match, TRBD1 (5 bases). The TCR originated in a human donor with aplastic anemia. Sequenced material: sorted CD4+, CD8+, or CD8+CD57+ T cells (not recorded which) from PBMCs. CDR3: CASSLGTNTYEQYF. The CDR3 DNA reads TGTGCCAGCAGCTTAGGGACAAACACCTACGAGCAGTACTTC.